One and the same sample provided the 26 T cell receptor beta chains below, sequenced in a study of T-cell reconstitution after alpha-beta-depleted transplantation in children. As it was prepared, the TCRbeta library received unique molecular identifiers. TCRdb called the PCR reads again in MiXCR, with one record for every CDR3 protein. The profile shows some 840,000 distinct CDR3 sequences, 15% to 20% of them singletons. The sample in question was PBMCs, mostly from graft donor cells, obtained 360 days after TCRalphabeta/CD19-depleted stem cell transplant. These receptors originate from a male patient between 10 and 17 years old who had a stem cell transplant for acute lymphoblastic leukemia, so the T cells may come from the graft donor.

This clonotype was observed a few times. The chain recombines TRBV27 with TRBJ2-7, with TRBD1 matching over 12 bases. V was pared by 5 bases and J by 7 bases, with 9 bases of the junction left unmatched. The germline CDR1 and CDR2 sequences are MNHEY and SMNVEV (reference sequence). The CDR3 is 15 residues long. The CDR3, as DNA: TGTGCCAGCAGTCTGCCGGGACAGGGGGCGCAGGAGCAGTACTTC. Protein product: CASSLPGQGAQEQYF.

V usage is TRBV19 and J usage is TRBJ2-5, with no clear D. Germline CDR1 and CDR2: LNHDA and SQIVND (reference sequence). V lost 2 bases, J lost 4 bases, and 5 bases lay in between. The CDR3 runs 12 residues. The chain's CDR3 is CASSIRPETQYF. The CDR3 coding sequence is TGTGCCAGTAGTATAAGACCAGAGACCCAGTACTTC.

The rearrangement joins TRBV10-3 to TRBJ2-2, with no clear D. V dropped 3 bases and J dropped 6 bases, with 8 bases sitting between them. Germline loops: CDR1 ENHRY, CDR2 SYGVKD. This CDR3 region has 13 residues. The CDR3 DNA follows: TGTGCCATCAGTGAATGGGTCCCCGGGGAGCTGTTTTTT. Translation gives CAISEWVPGELFF.

The J gene is TRBJ1-5, the V gene TRBV20-1; D ambiguous. V lost 2 bases and J 4 bases, leaving 9 bases between the germline ends. This CDR3 has 13 amino acids. The germline V gene has CDR1 DFQATT and CDR2 SNEGSKA (reference sequence). The CDR3 sequence is CSARRADNQPQHF. For the CDR3, the DNA is TGCAGTGCTAGAAGGGCCGATAATCAGCCCCAGCATTTT.

This rearrangement joins TRBV29-1 to TRBJ2-7; 9 nucleotides match TRBD1. Germline loops: CDR1 SQVTM, CDR2 ANQGSEA. The CDR3 runs 15 residues. V shed 6 bases, J shed 4 bases, and the junction held 13 bases outside the gene matches. The CDR3 reads CSVSPGQGILYEQYF. The CDR3 DNA reads as TGCAGCGTCTCACCGGGACAGGGTATCTTGTACGAGCAGTACTTC.

This clonotype was observed a single time. This CDR3 is CASSLRGRRDGYTF. CDR3 DNA sequence: TGCGCCAGCAGCTTGAGGGGGCGCCGGGATGGCTACACCTTC. The rearrangement links TRBV5-1 to TRBJ1-2; TRBD1 matches 7 bases. CDR1 and CDR2 (germline): SGHRS, YFSETQ. The V and J ends lost 1 base and 6 bases, in that order; junction bases with no gene match: 6. This CDR3 contains 14 residues.

This clonotype has a handful of counts. This chain uses TRBV5-1 with TRBJ2-7, with 9 bases matching TRBD2. CDR1 is SGHRS, CDR2 YFSETQ, per germline. The CDR3 loop spans 15 amino acids. Trimming removed 2 bases from V and 4 bases from J; junction bases left unmatched: 7. The CDR3 is CASSLGASGDYEQYF. The CDR3, as DNA: TGCGCCAGCAGCTTAGGAGCTAGCGGGGATTACGAGCAGTACTTC.

CDR3 sequence reads: CASSHGTSAGELFF. CDR3 nucleotide sequence: TGCGCCAGCAGCCACGGGACTAGCGCTGGGGAGCTGTTTTTT. The chain combines TRBV4-1 with TRBJ2-2; TRBD2 aligns across 10 bases. The CDR3 is 14 residues long. V shed 3 bases, J shed 8 bases, and the junction held 3 bases outside the gene matches. Germline V gene lookup returns CDR1 MGHRA and CDR2 YSYEKL.

The CDR3 DNA sequence: TGTGCTAGTGGTTTGGGTTTGGGGTCCTACGAGCAGTACTTC. Its protein product is CASGLGLGSYEQYF. This sequence joins TRBV12-5 and TRBJ2-7; D is uncertain. V was cut by 1 base and J by 1 base, with 8 bases left in between. Germline V gives CDR1 LGHNT, CDR2 FRNRAP. The CDR3 extends over 14 amino acids.

The rearrangement joins TRBV7-3 to TRBJ2-6, with no clear D. Germline V gene data show CDR1 as SGHTA and CDR2 as FQGTGA. V dropped 4 bases and J dropped 1 base, with 8 bases sitting between them. The CDR3 is 15 residues long. Here the CDR3 reads CASSSIYSGANVLTF. The CDR3 coding sequence is TGTGCCAGCAGCTCCATATATTCTGGGGCCAACGTCCTGACTTTC.

This clonotype was seen a few times. This sequence joins TRBV6-1 and TRBJ2-2; maybe TRBD2 (6 bases). V was shortened by 10 bases and J by 6 bases, with 15 bases between the two germline ends. This CDR3 contains 13 residues. Germline V gene lookup returns CDR1 MNHNS and CDR2 SASEGT. CDR3 in DNA: TGTGCCACCAACATCGGGAGTGCCGGGGAGCTGTTTTTT. Translating gives CATNIGSAGELFF.

The V gene is TRBV7-2, the J gene TRBJ2-7, with D perhaps matching TRBD2 (6 bases). Germline CDR1 reads SGHTA; CDR2 reads FQGNSA. The CDR3 is made up of 15 amino acids. V lost 5 bases to trimming and J lost 2 bases, with 16 bases between them. In DNA, the CDR3 is TGTGCCAGCAGCGCCACTCGACTAGGAACCTACGAGCAGTACTTC. Translation: CASSATRLGTYEQYF.

The genes are TRBV4-1 and TRBJ2-1; tentative D call: TRBD1 (5 bases). This CDR3 comprises 17 residues. Germline lookup yields CDR1 MGHRA and CDR2 YSYEKL. V lost 1 base to trimming and J lost 6 bases, with 19 bases between them. CDR3 sequence: CASSQGPQGLRVNEQFF. CDR3 DNA: TGCGCCAGCAGCCAAGGCCCCCAGGGTCTTCGCGTCAATGAGCAGTTCTTC.

This clonotype was detected only a few times. This chain uses TRBV24-1 with TRBJ2-7; D call uncertain. Deletions cut 10 bases from V and 4 bases from J, with 16 bases between. The CDR3 totals 13 residues. In germline, CDR1 is KGHDR, CDR2 SFDVKD. CDR3 in amino acids: CATTMDPGYEQYF. DNA for the CDR3: TGTGCCACGACGATGGACCCCGGTTACGAGCAGTACTTC.

The chain has TRBV6-1 and TRBJ2-7; D possibly corresponds to TRBD2 (6 bases). This CDR3 is built from 15 residues. Trimming shortened V by 7 bases and J by 5 bases, and 21 bases separated the two germline ends. The V gene's germline CDR1 is MNHNS and CDR2 SASEGT. The CDR3 is CASTTGTLRGHEQYF. CDR3 in DNA: TGTGCCAGCACAACTGGGACTCTCCGCGGGCACGAGCAGTACTTC.

CDR3 residues: CATQLAPYEQFF. In DNA form, the CDR3 reads TGTGCCACCCAACTAGCGCCCTATGAGCAGTTCTTC. V gene TRBV27 combines with J gene TRBJ2-1; 7 nucleotides match TRBD2. Germline CDR1 MNHEY, CDR2 SMNVEV (reference sequence). V trimming: 10 bases; J trimming: 8 bases; junction bases outside the gene matches: 8. The CDR3 loop spans 12 amino acids.

This clonotype was seen only a few times. The chain combines TRBV9 with TRBJ2-7, with 8 bases lining up with TRBD2. Trimming took 4 bases from V and 0 from J; bases not matched to a gene: 15. The CDR3 contains 18 residues. Germline V gene data show CDR1 as SGDLS and CDR2 as YYNGEE. In DNA form, the CDR3 reads TGTGCCAGCAGCCCCAGAAGGGGTAGCGGGGACCCCTCCTACGAGCAGTACTTC. It is translated as CASSPRRGSGDPSYEQYF.

This clonotype was seen a handful of times. V usage is TRBV7-2 and J usage is TRBJ2-7; TRBD2 might be the D (6 bases). Germline V lookup: CDR1 SGHTA, CDR2 FQGNSA. Trimming removed 3 bases from V and 1 base from J, with 19 bases in between. This CDR3 is built from 17 residues. DNA for the CDR3: TGTGCCAGCAGCTTCAGCCCGCCTAGCGCTCCATCCTACGAGCAGTACTTC. Translation gives CASSFSPPSAPSYEQYF.

The V and J genes are TRBV5-1 and TRBJ2-3; D possibly matches TRBD1 or TRBD2 (5 bases each). From germline, CDR1 is SGHRS and CDR2 YFSETQ. V lost 0 bases to trimming and J lost 1 base, with 18 bases between them. The length of the CDR3 is 18 residues. The CDR3 sequence: CASSLVGARDGGTDTQYF. The DNA of the CDR3 is TGCGCCAGCAGCTTGGTAGGGGCCCGGGATGGAGGCACAGATACGCAGTATTTT.

This clonotype was detected only once. CDR3 amino acids: CASLEYRRKAFF. The CDR3 DNA is TGTGCCAGCCTCGAATACCGGCGGAAAGCTTTCTTT. The J gene is TRBJ1-1, the V gene TRBV7-2; D remains ambiguous. The CDR3 extends over 12 amino acids. V was cut by 8 bases and J by 9 bases, with 16 bases left in between. Germline loops: CDR1 SGHTA, CDR2 FQGNSA.

Ten or more counts support this clonotype. The V call is TRBV5-1, the J call TRBJ2-3, with D hard to call. The CDR3 sequence is 14 residues long. V dropped 0 bases and J dropped 5 bases, with 10 bases sitting between them. The germline gives CDR1 SGHRS, CDR2 YFSETQ. The CDR3 coding sequence is TGCGCCAGCAGCTTGGGTGGGGAAGGAGATACGCAGTATTTT. Translating gives CASSLGGEGDTQYF.

This clonotype was seen a few times. The chain recombines TRBV15 with TRBJ1-2; possibly TRBD1 for D (5 bases). The germline gives CDR1 LNHNV, CDR2 YYDKDF (reference sequence). V dropped 4 bases and J dropped 4 bases, with 16 bases sitting between them. This CDR3 has 15 residues. CDR3 bases: TGTGCCACCAGCACCTTCGGGACCGAAATCTATGGCTACACCTTC. It encodes CATSTFGTEIYGYTF.

V is TRBV7-2 and J is TRBJ2-5, with 9 bases matching TRBD2. Per the germline V gene, CDR1 is SGHTA and CDR2 is FQGNSA. Trimming cost V 6 bases and J 4 bases; bases outside gene matches: 9. There are 15 residues in the CDR3. The CDR3: CASSPASGRLETQYF. CDR3 in DNA: TGTGCCAGCAGTCCGGCAAGCGGGAGGTTAGAGACCCAGTACTTC.

This clonotype was counted at least ten times. This chain links TRBV11-3 with TRBJ2-1, with D possibly TRBD2 on 5 matching bases. Deletions cut 0 bases from V and 9 bases from J, with 15 bases between. CDR1 and CDR2 (germline): SGHNT, YENEEA. This CDR3 has 15 residues. The CDR3 nucleotides read TGTGCCAGCAGCTTAGAGGAGAGGGCATATTTTGAGCAGTTCTTC. Translation: CASSLEERAYFEQFF.

The V and J genes are TRBV5-1 and TRBJ2-1; 8 bases match TRBD2. V trimming: 1 base; J trimming: 6 bases; junction bases outside the gene matches: 6. CDR1 SGHRS and CDR2 YFSETQ come from the germline V gene. The CDR3 extends over 15 amino acids. CDR3 protein: CASSLTGTRVNEQFF. CDR3 coding DNA: TGCGCCAGCAGCTTGACCGGGACTAGAGTCAATGAGCAGTTCTTC.

This clonotype was found a few times. The V call is TRBV5-1, the J call TRBJ2-3, with D perhaps TRBD1 (5 bases). V dropped 0 bases and J dropped 2 bases, with 10 bases sitting between them. CDR1 is SGHRS and CDR2 is YFSETQ in the germline V gene. This CDR3 region has 15 residues. The CDR3 region is CASSLVDSLTDTQYF. The CDR3 coding sequence is TGCGCCAGCAGCTTGGTCGACAGCCTCACAGATACGCAGTATTTT.